This T cell receptor (beta chain) originates from a study of OX40 agonist ivuxolimab in advanced cancers. Looked up from germline, CDR1 is SGHTA and CDR2 is FQGNSA. The CDR3 extends over 17 amino acids. With V trimmed by 3 bases and J by 0 bases, 6 bases remained unmatched. Generated by immunoSEQ multiplex PCR, the TCRdb table keeps only in-frame clones and is missing some. The sample holds about 67,000 clones, approximately 80% seen once. The V and J genes are TRBV7-2 and TRBJ2-2; 8 bases are a match to TRBD2. The source was CD4+ or CD8+ T cells sorted from blood, collected in a trial of the OX40 agonist ivuxolimab. The TCR comes from an adult with an advanced solid tumor such as melanoma, head and neck, liver or kidney cancer. The DNA for the CDR3 is TGTGCCAGCAGCTTTCTACTAGCGGCACCGAACACCGGGGAGCTGTTTTTT. Its translation is CASSFLLAAPNTGELFF.